The 9 T cell receptor beta chains listed next were all sequenced from one sample in a study of cytomegalovirus exposure and HLA in healthy donors. Use of 60 Vbeta and 13 Jbeta primers characterized the PCR. Profiled with immunoSEQ multiplex PCR; TCRdb holds only in-frame clones, not every one. Of 130,000 to 150,000 clones listed, roughly 80% are singletons. Sequencing was done on a sample of PBMCs. The receptors derive from a middle-aged man in good health and CMV-seropositive.

The V and J genes are TRBV18 and TRBJ2-1, with 11 nucleotides matching TRBD2. J was trimmed by 9 bases and V by 3 bases; bases with no gene match: 7. CDR3 length: 15 amino acids. CDR1 is KGHSH and CDR2 is LQKENI in the germline V gene. The CDR3 coding sequence is TGTGCCAGCTCACCTTCCGCGACTAGCGGGATTGAGCAGTTCTTC. Protein product: CASSPSATSGIEQFF. Full variable domain (rest looked up from reference TRBV18 and TRBJ2-1): NAGVMQNPRHLVRRRGQEARLRCSPMKGHSHVYWYRQLPEEGLKFMVYLQKENIIDESGMPKERFSAEFPKEGPSILRIQQVVRGDSAAYFCASSPSATSGIEQFFGPGTRLTVL.

The rearrangement uses TRBV5-6 and TRBJ1-6, with TRBD1 matching 7 bases. Germline V gene data show CDR1 as SGHDT and CDR2 as YYEEEE. Germline trimming cut 7 bases from V and 0 bases from J; bases unmatched to any gene: 7. The CDR3 consists of 16 residues. DNA of the CDR3: TGTGCCAGCGGTCCGGGACAGAGCTCCTATAATTCACCCCTCCACTTT. Translating it yields CASGPGQSSYNSPLHF.

About this clone: The junction shows a germline mismatch at one end, possibly a read error. The chain joins TRBV4-2 to TRBJ2-4, with 10 bases lining up with TRBD1. Germline V gene lookup returns CDR1 LGHNA and CDR2 YNFKEQ. The CDR3 consists of 17 residues. The CDR3 DNA follows: TGTGCCAGCAGCCAAGGGGGGACAGGGGCCCAACGGAACAGTCAGTACTTC. Amino acid sequence: CASSQGGTGAQRNSQYF.

The chain links TRBV5-4 to TRBJ2-5, with TRBD1 identical over 8 bases. Unmatched junction bases numbered 13, after V lost 4 bases and J lost 5 bases. The CDR3 contains 16 residues. Germline V lookup: CDR1 SGHNT, CDR2 YYREEE (reference sequence). The CDR3 region has the DNA TGTGCCAGCAGCACGGTGGACAGGGACTCAGGGGAGACCCAGTACTTC. Translating gives CASSTVDRDSGETQYF. Filled out from reference TRBV5-4 and TRBJ2-5, the complete variable domain reads ETGVTQSPTHLIKTRGQQVTLRCSSQSGHNTVSWYQQALGQGPQFIFQYYREEENGRGNFPPRFSGLQFPNYSSELNVNALELDDSALYLCASSTVDRDSGETQYFGPGTRLLVL.

The chain has TRBV7-2 and TRBJ2-7, with TRBD2 as a possible D gene (5 bases). Trimming removed 2 bases at V and 2 bases at J, with 10 bases between. This CDR3 comprises 14 residues. Per germline, CDR1 SGHTA and CDR2 FQGNSA. CDR3 protein: CASSLTAGPYEQYF. CDR3 nucleotides: TGTGCCAGCAGCTTAACGGCGGGCCCCTACGAGCAGTACTTC.

The CDR3 sequence is CASSFDRPYGYTF. As DNA, the CDR3 is TGCGCCAGCAGCTTTGACAGACCCTATGGCTACACCTTC. The rearrangement links TRBV4-3 to TRBJ1-2; tentative D call: TRBD1 (5 bases). Between the trimmed V and J ends, which lost 5 bases and 4 bases, there was a span of 11 bases. Germline values: CDR1 LGHNA, CDR2 YSLEER. This CDR3 is built from 13 residues.

V usage is TRBV5-4 and J usage is TRBJ2-7, with 10 bases matching TRBD1. CDR3 length: 14 amino acids. V dropped 4 bases and J dropped 4; count of bases not matched to a gene: 5. Germline V gene lookup returns CDR1 SGHNT and CDR2 YYREEE (reference sequence). CDR3 amino acids: CASSPRTGGYEQYF. As DNA, the CDR3 is TGTGCCAGCAGCCCCCGGACAGGGGGATACGAGCAGTACTTC.

Concerning this clone itself: Other nucleotide sequences in the sample specify the same CDR3. This chain uses TRBV5-1 with TRBJ2-2; TRBD2 might be the D (6 bases). Germline loops: CDR1 SGHRS, CDR2 YFSETQ. V lost 4 bases to trimming and J lost 5 bases, with 15 bases between them. CDR3 length: 15 amino acids. Here the CDR3 reads CASSPGTGGTGELFF. In DNA form, the CDR3 reads TGCGCCAGCAGCCCCGGGACCGGGGGAACCGGGGAGCTGTTTTTT. Full variable domain (missing parts from reference TRBV5-1 and TRBJ2-2): KAGVTQTPRYLIKTRGQQVTLSCSPISGHRSVSWYQQTPGQGLQFLFEYFSETQRNKGNFPGRFSGRQFSNSRSEMNVSTLELGDSALYLCASSPGTGGTGELFFGEGSRLTVL.

This chain uses TRBV4-1 with TRBJ2-7; the match to TRBD2 covers 8 bases. CDR3 length: 16 amino acids. With 0 bases clipped from V and 2 bases from J, the junction kept 6 bases outside the gene matches. Germline V gives CDR1 MGHRA, CDR2 YSYEKL. This chain's CDR3 is CASSQEGGLGPYEQYF. CDR3 in DNA: TGCGCCAGCAGCCAAGAGGGGGGACTAGGCCCCTACGAGCAGTACTTC.